The 25 T cell receptor beta chains reported below all come from one sample, sequenced in a study of control samples from healthy donors and cancer patients. Libraries were prepared by immunoSEQ multiplex PCR; TCRdb keeps only in-frame clonotypes and omits some of them. The sample carries about 160,000 clones, about 90% recorded once. The specimen sequenced was blood. The receptors were sampled from a man under 40 in good health.

The V gene is TRBV7-2, the J gene TRBJ2-5; D is possibly TRBD1 (5 bases). V was pared by 2 bases and J by 4 bases, with 8 bases between. The CDR3 length is 13 residues. In germline, CDR1 is SGHTA, CDR2 FQGNSA. The CDR3 nucleotides are TGTGCCAGCAGCTTACAGGGAACAGAGACCCAGTACTTC. This translates into CASSLQGTETQYF.

The V gene is TRBV6-6, the J gene TRBJ2-1; TRBD2 might be the D (6 bases). The germline V gene encodes CDR1 MNHNY and CDR2 SVGAGI (reference sequence). V was clipped by 2 bases and J by 9 bases, with 14 bases between them. This CDR3 has 14 amino acids. The DNA of the CDR3 is TGTGCCAGCAGTTACATGGAGGGTAGGGGTGAGCAGTTCTTC. Translated, it gives CASSYMEGRGEQFF.

The J gene is TRBJ2-1, the V gene TRBV12-3 or TRBV12-4; tentative D call: TRBD2 (5 bases). The CDR3 has 12 amino acids. V dropped 8 bases and J dropped 8 bases, with 13 bases sitting between them. In nucleotides, the CDR3 is TGTGCCAGCGTCGCAGTTAGCGATGAGCAGTTCTTC. It encodes CASVAVSDEQFF.

This clone occurred once. The rearrangement links TRBV7-6 to TRBJ1-4, with D maybe TRBD1 (5 bases). Trimming cost V 5 bases and J 5 bases, with 18 bases left between them. Germline CDR1 SGHVS, CDR2 FNYEAQ. The CDR3 is 16 amino acids. CDR3 loop: CASSLGLTTANEKLFF. In DNA, the CDR3 is TGTGCCAGCAGCCTGGGTCTTACGACAGCAAATGAAAAACTGTTTTTT.

The chain joins TRBV13 to TRBJ2-3; TRBD2 matches at 7 bases. After removal of 5 bases from V and 4 bases from J, the junction contained 21 bases not matched to a gene. Germline V CDR1 and CDR2: PRHDT, FYEKMQ (reference sequence). The CDR3 runs to 19 residues. CDR3 protein: CASSRAQGTVAGVADTQYF. The CDR3 DNA sequence: TGTGCCAGCAGCCGAGCTCAGGGAACGGTAGCGGGCGTAGCAGATACGCAGTATTTT.

The chain carries TRBV4-2 and TRBJ2-6; D remains ambiguous. Trimming left V 1 base short and J 0 bases short, with 10 bases between. Germline V gives CDR1 LGHNA, CDR2 YNFKEQ. The CDR3 has 17 amino acids. The chain's CDR3 is CASSQGLTHSGANVLTF. CDR3 DNA: TGTGCCAGCAGCCAAGGTTTGACGCACTCTGGGGCCAACGTCCTGACTTTC.

The chain is built from TRBV7-2 and TRBJ2-5; D is undetermined. CDR1 is SGHTA, CDR2 FQGNSA, per germline. This CDR3 is 11 amino acids long. V was clipped by 5 bases and J by 5 bases, with 6 bases between them. CDR3 amino acids: CASSVQETQYF. The CDR3 coding sequence is TGTGCCAGCAGCGTCCAGGAGACCCAGTACTTC.

This rearrangement joins TRBV6-2 or TRBV6-3 to TRBJ2-2, with TRBD1 identical over 9 bases. The CDR3 length is 15 residues. Germline assignment: CDR1 MNHEY and CDR2 SVGEGT. J lost 5 bases, V lost 6 bases, and 7 bases had no gene match. Here the CDR3 reads CASSTQGARTGELFF. The DNA of the CDR3 is TGTGCCAGCAGCACACAGGGGGCGCGAACCGGGGAGCTGTTTTTT.

The chain couples TRBV7-8 to TRBJ2-7; perhaps TRBD2 as D (6 bases). The CDR3 is 14 residues long. V lost 0 bases and J 6 bases, leaving 12 bases between the germline ends. The V gene's germline CDR1 is SGHVS and CDR2 FQNEAQ. Written as DNA, the CDR3 is TGTGCCAGCAGCTTAGCTATGGCGGGAATCGAGCAGTACTTC. Translated: CASSLAMAGIEQYF.

The rearrangement joins TRBV2 to TRBJ2-5, with TRBD1 identical over 8 bases. The germline V gene has CDR1 SNHLY and CDR2 FYNNEI. This CDR3 has 11 residues. The V and J ends lost 6 bases and 14 bases, in that order; junction bases with no gene match: 8. CDR3 protein: CASSGDRPNYF. CDR3 sequence (DNA): TGTGCCAGCAGCGGGGACAGGCCCAACTACTTC.

The chain employs TRBV2 and TRBJ2-1; possibly TRBD2 for D (5 bases). V lost 1 base, J lost 6 bases, and 16 bases lay in between. This CDR3 spans 16 amino acids. In germline, CDR1 is SNHLY, CDR2 FYNNEI. In DNA, the CDR3 is TGTGCCAGCAGTGAAGAGGTAGCGAGCCCCTCCAATGAGCAGTTCTTC. Protein: CASSEEVASPSNEQFF.

The chain carries TRBV9 and TRBJ2-6, with no clear D. The CDR3 sequence is 15 residues long. V dropped 1 base and J dropped 0 bases, with 5 bases sitting between them. Germline CDR1 is SGDLS and CDR2 is YYNGEE. The CDR3 region is CASSVRSSGANVLTF. CDR3 in DNA: TGTGCCAGCAGCGTAAGAAGCTCTGGGGCCAACGTCCTGACTTTC.

The J gene is TRBJ2-2, the V gene TRBV7-3, with D perhaps TRBD1 or TRBD2 (5 bases each). CDR1 SGHTA and CDR2 FQGTGA come from the germline V gene. With 6 bases removed from V and 7 bases from J, the gap between germline ends came to 15 bases. This CDR3 has 14 amino acids. The DNA for the CDR3 is TGTGCCAGCAGTGAGGGACGGAATATCGGGGAGCTGTTTTTT. Protein sequence: CASSEGRNIGELFF.

The chain employs TRBV14 and TRBJ1-1; D is ambiguous. The CDR3 spans 13 residues. CDR1 is SGHDN and CDR2 is FVKESK in the germline V gene. V was cut by 0 bases and J by 5 bases, with 7 bases left in between. CDR3 bases: TGTGCCAGCAGCCAAGAAAAGGAAACTGAAGCTTTCTTT. This encodes CASSQEKETEAFF.

This chain links TRBV4-1 with TRBJ2-3, with D possibly TRBD1 on 6 matching bases. Germline V lookup: CDR1 MGHRA, CDR2 YSYEKL. The V end was cut by 3 bases, the J end by 2 bases, with 12 bases between. The CDR3 covers 15 residues. CDR3 in DNA: TGCGCCAGCAGCCACCACCGGGACATCACAGATACGCAGTATTTT. This sequence encodes CASSHHRDITDTQYF.

The rearrangement links TRBV18 to TRBJ1-1; no definite D call. V was shortened by 3 bases and J by 5 bases, with 13 bases between the two germline ends. This CDR3 comprises 14 residues. Germline values: CDR1 KGHSH, CDR2 LQKENI. CDR3 in DNA: TGTGCCAGCTCACCGACGGGAGTTCGAACTGAAGCTTTCTTT. Translated: CASSPTGVRTEAFF.

The sample holds one count of this clone. The chain recombines TRBV6-5 with TRBJ1-2; TRBD1 agrees at 7 bases. The trim removed 7 bases at V and 4 bases at J, leaving 9 bases unmatched. CDR1 and CDR2 (germline): MNHEY, SVGAGI. The CDR3 sequence is 14 residues long. The CDR3 DNA reads as TGTGCCAGCAACCTACGGGGACAGATCTATGGCTACACCTTC. As protein: CASNLRGQIYGYTF.

This rearrangement joins TRBV14 to TRBJ1-4; D is uncertain. The CDR3 is 15 residues long. V dropped 4 bases and J dropped 4 bases, with 13 bases sitting between them. Germline V lookup: CDR1 SGHDN, CDR2 FVKESK. CDR3: CASSPGRRSNEKLFF. The CDR3 DNA follows: TGTGCCAGCAGCCCCGGCCGACGGAGTAATGAAAAACTGTTTTTT.

This clone was observed once. This chain connects TRBV19 to TRBJ1-2; D remains unclear. The germline gives CDR1 LNHDA, CDR2 SQIVND (reference sequence). The CDR3 is 14 residues long. Trimming left V 5 bases short and J 8 bases short, with 18 bases between. For the CDR3, the DNA is TGTGCCAGTAGTCCTCAGTCCATAACCCAGGGCTACACCTTC. Translated, it gives CASSPQSITQGYTF. The full variable domain, its missing parts supplied by reference TRBV19 and TRBJ1-2, is DGGITQSPKYLFRKEGQNVTLSCEQNLNHDAMYWYRQDPGQGLRLIYYSQIVNDFQKGDIAEGYSVSREKKESFPLTVTSAQKNPTAFYLCASSPQSITQGYTFGSGTRLTVV.

The chain is built from TRBV24-1 and TRBJ1-2; D gene ambiguous. The V gene lost 4 bases and the J gene lost 5 bases, with 13 bases spanning the gap. Germline CDR1 reads KGHDR; CDR2 reads SFDVKD. The CDR3 spans 14 residues. The CDR3 DNA is TGTGCCACCAGTGACTCGACACTGGTATATGGCTACACCTTC. Protein product: CATSDSTLVYGYTF.

The V and J genes are TRBV6-2 or TRBV6-3 and TRBJ1-2; 7 bases map to TRBD1. CDR1 is MNHEY and CDR2 is SVGEGT in the germline V gene. Trimming took 2 bases from V and 9 from J; bases not matched to a gene: 3. The CDR3 is 12 amino acids. CDR3 residues: CASSYPGQSYTF. For the CDR3, the DNA is TGTGCCAGCAGTTACCCGGGACAGAGCTACACCTTC.

The genes are TRBV12-5 and TRBJ2-7; 10 bases agree with TRBD1. CDR3 length: 14 residues. Per germline, CDR1 LGHNT and CDR2 FRNRAP. The junction had 3 bases not matched to a gene; V was cut back by 3 bases and J by 4 bases. CDR3 sequence reads: CASGLRQGAYEQYF. CDR3 sequence (DNA): TGTGCTAGTGGTTTACGACAGGGGGCATACGAGCAGTACTTC.

This rearrangement joins TRBV15 to TRBJ2-7; D remains ambiguous. CDR1 and CDR2 (germline): LNHNV, YYDKDF (reference sequence). Trimming cost V 2 bases and J 3 bases, with 5 bases left between them. The CDR3 covers 12 residues. The CDR3 nucleotides read TGTGCCACCAGCAGATTTCACTACGAGCAGTACTTC. Translating gives CATSRFHYEQYF. The full variable domain, its missing parts supplied by reference TRBV15 and TRBJ2-7, is DAMVIQNPRYQVTQFGKPVTLSCSQTLNHNVMYWYQQKSSQAPKLLFHYYDKDFNNEADTPDNFQSRRPNTSFCFLDIRSPGLGDTAMYLCATSRFHYEQYFGPGTRLTVT.

This clone was observed a few times. The V gene is TRBV24-1, the J gene TRBJ1-5, with a possible D match to TRBD1 (6 bases). The length of the CDR3 is 15 residues. Germline V gene sequence: CDR1 KGHDR, CDR2 SFDVKD. Trimming took 5 bases from V and 1 from J, leaving 11 bases between them. The CDR3 nucleotides are TGTGCCACCAGTGCCGGGACATTAAGCAATCAGCCCCAGCATTTT. Translation: CATSAGTLSNQPQHF.

This clone was recorded only once. The chain uses TRBV6-5 and TRBJ2-1; 7 nucleotides match TRBD2. This CDR3 region has 14 residues. Germline trimming cut 6 bases from V and 7 bases from J; bases unmatched to any gene: 9. In germline, CDR1 is MNHEY, CDR2 SVGAGI. In nucleotides, the CDR3 is TGTGCCAGCAGCCCCGTTCGGGGAGGGAATGAGCAGTTCTTC. Encoded protein: CASSPVRGGNEQFF.